This TCR beta chain was profiled in a study of blood T cell repertoires in COVID-19. Clones were read by immunoSEQ multiplex PCR, and TCRdb kept only the in-frame ones, dropping some. The sample holds fewer than 95,000 clones, 72% seen once. Looked up from germline, CDR1 is LNHDA and CDR2 is SQIVND (reference sequence). CDR3 length: 18 amino acids. With V trimmed by 2 bases and J by 3 bases, 14 bases remained unmatched. The sequence derives from a woman of 80 years or more with acute or convalescent COVID-19. The sample comprised peripheral blood. The gene calls are TRBV19 and TRBJ2-7; 9 bases are shared with TRBD1. The CDR3 loop reads CASSISGTGTGGIYEQYF. CDR3 DNA sequence: TGTGCCAGTAGTATATCGGGGACAGGGACTGGCGGGATCTACGAGCAGTACTTC.